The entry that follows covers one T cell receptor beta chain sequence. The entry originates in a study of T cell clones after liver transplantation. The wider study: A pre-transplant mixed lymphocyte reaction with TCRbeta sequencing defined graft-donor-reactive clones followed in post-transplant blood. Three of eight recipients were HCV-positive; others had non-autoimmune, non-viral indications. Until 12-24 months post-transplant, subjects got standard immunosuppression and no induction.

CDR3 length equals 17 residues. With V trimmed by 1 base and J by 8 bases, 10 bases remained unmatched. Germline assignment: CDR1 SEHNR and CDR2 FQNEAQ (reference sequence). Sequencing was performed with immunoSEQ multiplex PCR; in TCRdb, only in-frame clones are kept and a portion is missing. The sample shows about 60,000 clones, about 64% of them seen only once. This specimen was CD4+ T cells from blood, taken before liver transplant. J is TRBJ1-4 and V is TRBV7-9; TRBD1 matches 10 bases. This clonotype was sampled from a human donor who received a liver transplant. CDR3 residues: CASSLGGPGQGSEKLFF. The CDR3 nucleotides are TGTGCCAGCAGCTTAGGAGGTCCGGGACAGGGGTCGGAAAAACTGTTTTTT.